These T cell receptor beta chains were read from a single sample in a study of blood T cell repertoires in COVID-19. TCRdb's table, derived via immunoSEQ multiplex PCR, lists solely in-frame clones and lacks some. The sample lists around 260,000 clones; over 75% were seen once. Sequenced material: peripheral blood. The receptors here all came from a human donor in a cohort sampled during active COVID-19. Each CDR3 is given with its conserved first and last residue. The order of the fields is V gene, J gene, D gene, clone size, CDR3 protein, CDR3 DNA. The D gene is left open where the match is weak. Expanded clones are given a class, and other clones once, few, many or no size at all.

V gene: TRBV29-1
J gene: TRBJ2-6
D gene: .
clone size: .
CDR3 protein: CSVGAFSGANVLTF
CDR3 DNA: TGCAGCGTCGGTGCATTCTCGGGGGCCAACGTCCTGACTTTC

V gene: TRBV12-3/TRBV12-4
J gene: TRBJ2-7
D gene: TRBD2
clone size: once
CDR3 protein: CASSRTSGYEQYF
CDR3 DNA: TGTGCCAGCAGTCGGACTAGCGGCTACGAGCAGTACTTC

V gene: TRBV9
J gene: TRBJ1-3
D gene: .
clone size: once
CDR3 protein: CASSVGYSAGTGNTIYF
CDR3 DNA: TGTGCCAGCAGCGTAGGGTATAGTGCAGGGACAGGAAACACCATATATTTT

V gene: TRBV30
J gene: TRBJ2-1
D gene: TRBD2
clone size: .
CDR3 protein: CAWTGGRAHEQFF
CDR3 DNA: TGTGCCTGGACGGGCGGGAGGGCCCATGAGCAGTTCTTC

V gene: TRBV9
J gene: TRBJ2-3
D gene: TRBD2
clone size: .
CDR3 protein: CASSPPFGRGTDTQYF
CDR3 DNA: TGTGCCAGCAGCCCCCCCTTCGGGAGGGGCACAGATACGCAGTATTTT

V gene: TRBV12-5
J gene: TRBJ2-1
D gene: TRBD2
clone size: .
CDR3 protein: CASGATSGYNEQFF
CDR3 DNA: TGTGCTAGTGGCGCGACTAGCGGCTACAATGAGCAGTTCTTC

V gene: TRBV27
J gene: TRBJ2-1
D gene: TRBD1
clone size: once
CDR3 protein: CASNDRGQVYNEQFF
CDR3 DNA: TGTGCCAGTAATGATCGGGGACAGGTTTACAATGAGCAGTTCTTC

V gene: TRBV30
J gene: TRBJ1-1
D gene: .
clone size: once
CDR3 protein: CAWSVDGTHINTEAFF
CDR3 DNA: TGTGCCTGGAGTGTCGATGGGACACATATCAACACTGAAGCTTTCTTT

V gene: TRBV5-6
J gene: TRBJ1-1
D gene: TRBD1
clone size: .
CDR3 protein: CASSLNRGRGTEAFF
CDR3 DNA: TGTGCCAGCAGCTTGAACAGGGGGCGGGGGACTGAAGCTTTCTTT

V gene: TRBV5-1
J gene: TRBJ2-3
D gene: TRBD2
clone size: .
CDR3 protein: CASSVTSGLGDTQYF
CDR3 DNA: TGCGCCAGCAGCGTTACTAGCGGGCTCGGGGATACGCAGTATTTT

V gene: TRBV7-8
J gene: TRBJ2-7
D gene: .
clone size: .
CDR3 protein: CASSTNSYYEQYF
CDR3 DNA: TGTGCCAGCAGTACGAACAGCTACTACGAGCAGTACTTC

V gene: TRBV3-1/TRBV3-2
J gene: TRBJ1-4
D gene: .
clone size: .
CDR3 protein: CASSQIPAATNEKLFF
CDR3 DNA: TGTGCCAGCAGCCAGATCCCTGCAGCAACTAATGAAAAACTGTTTTTT

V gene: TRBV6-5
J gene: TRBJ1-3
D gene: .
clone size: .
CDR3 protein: CASSPLSGNTIYF
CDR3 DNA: TGTGCCAGCAGCCCCCTCTCTGGAAACACCATATATTTT

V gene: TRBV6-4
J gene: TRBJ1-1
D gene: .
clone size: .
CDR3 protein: CASRPGPQNTEAFF
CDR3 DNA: TGTGCCAGCAGGCCGGGTCCACAGAACACTGAAGCTTTCTTT

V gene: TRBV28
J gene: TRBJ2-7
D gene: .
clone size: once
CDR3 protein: CASSLDSTYEQYF
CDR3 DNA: TGTGCCAGCAGCTTAGACAGTACCTACGAGCAGTACTTC

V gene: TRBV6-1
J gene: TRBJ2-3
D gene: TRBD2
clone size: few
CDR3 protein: CASSEVGGASQKAQYF
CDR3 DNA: TGTGCCAGCAGTGAGGTCGGGGGGGCGTCCCAGAAGGCGCAGTATTTT

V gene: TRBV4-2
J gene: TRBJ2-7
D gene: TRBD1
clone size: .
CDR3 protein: CASSPRQGRSYEQYF
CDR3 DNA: TGTGCCAGCAGCCCGAGACAGGGAAGATCCTACGAGCAGTACTTC

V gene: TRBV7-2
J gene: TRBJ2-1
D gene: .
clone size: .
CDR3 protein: CASSLVSSSSNHEQFF
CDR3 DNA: TGTGCCAGCAGCTTAGTTTCTAGCTCTTCGAACCATGAGCAGTTCTTC

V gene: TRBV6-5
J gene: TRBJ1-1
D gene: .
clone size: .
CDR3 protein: CASNLLRGGTEAFF
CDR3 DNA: TGTGCCAGCAACCTACTCCGGGGGGGCACTGAAGCTTTCTTT

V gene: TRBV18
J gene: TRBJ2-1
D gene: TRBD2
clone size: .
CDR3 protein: CASSPAGVSYNEQFF
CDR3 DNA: TGTGCCAGCTCACCAGCGGGAGTTTCCTACAATGAGCAGTTCTTC

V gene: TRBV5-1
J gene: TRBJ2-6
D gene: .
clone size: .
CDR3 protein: CASSLQPTGWGANVLTF
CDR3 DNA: TGCGCCAGCAGCTTGCAGCCAACAGGGTGGGGGGCCAACGTCCTGACTTTC

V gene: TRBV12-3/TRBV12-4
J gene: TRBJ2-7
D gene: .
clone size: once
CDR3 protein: CASSFGPSYEQYF
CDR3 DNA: TGTGCCAGCAGTTTTGGCCCCTCCTACGAGCAGTACTTC

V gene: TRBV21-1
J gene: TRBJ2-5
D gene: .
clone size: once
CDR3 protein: CASSNHGGQETQYF
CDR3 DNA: TGTGCCAGCAGCAACCACGGGGGCCAAGAGACCCAGTACTTC